Given below is one T cell receptor (beta chain) in context. Per the original data handling: Amplification from reference gene primers served as the basis for estimated nucleated cell counts. Measured with immunoSEQ multiplex PCR; TCRdb has only the in-frame clones, and not every one. D and trimming come from the DNA, and the V and J calls and clone size come from that table. The table lists 400,000 or so clones, 80% to 90% of them singletons. This entry comes from a study of blood T cell repertoires in COVID-19. Germline assignment: CDR1 MNHEY and CDR2 SVGAGI. The CDR3 loop spans 11 amino acids. The V end lost 7 bases, the J end lost 11 bases, and 12 bases lay between the germline ends.

The source material was PBMCs or T cells enriched from blood (not recorded which). The chain uses TRBV6-5 and TRBJ1-3; TRBD1 might be the D (5 bases). This receptor was taken from a man aged 25-45 years who had recovered from COVID-19. CDR3 residues: CASKGLNAIYF. Here the CDR3 DNA reads TGTGCCAGCAAGGGGCTTAACGCCATATATTTT.